This T cell receptor beta chain appears in the sequencing data of a study of blood T cell repertoires in COVID-19. The CDR3 consists of 14 residues. Germline V gene lookup returns CDR1 SGHTA and CDR2 FQGTGA. V was trimmed by 5 bases and J by 3 bases, leaving 13 bases between them. Clones were read by immunoSEQ multiplex PCR, and TCRdb kept only the in-frame ones, dropping some. The sample lists approximately 150,000 clones; 87% were seen once. The chain joins TRBV7-3 to TRBJ1-1; a weak D match, TRBD1 (5 bases). Sequenced material: peripheral blood. The clonotype comes from a man older than 75 with acute or convalescent COVID-19. CDR3 residues: CASSQTEGYTEAFF. CDR3 coding DNA: TGTGCCAGCAGCCAAACGGAGGGGTACACTGAAGCTTTCTTT.